The 19 T cell receptor beta chains below come from one sample, sequenced in a study of blood T cell dynamics during melanoma immunotherapy. Time point meaning: pre-treatment baseline. The method was immunoSEQ multiplex PCR; TCRdb's version includes in-frame clones alone and lacks a portion of them. Of fewer than 4,500 clones in the sample, around 97% were seen once. The sample in question was effector memory CD8+ T cells from blood, obtained from a patient treated with checkpoint blockade. These receptors came from a human donor with melanoma.

The CDR3: CASSFWTSGVTDTQYF. The CDR3 DNA is TGTGCCAGCAGTTTCTGGACTAGCGGAGTCACAGATACGCAGTATTTT. The chain couples TRBV28 to TRBJ2-3; 10 positions match TRBD2. CDR3 length equals 16 residues. The germline V gene encodes CDR1 MDHEN and CDR2 SYDVKM. V lost 3 bases to trimming and J lost 2 bases; unmatched junction nucleotides: 5.

The chain combines TRBV4-3 with TRBJ2-2, with 7 bases matching TRBD2. V shed 4 bases, J shed 0 bases, and the junction held 5 bases outside the gene matches. This CDR3 contains 16 residues. Germline loops: CDR1 LGHNA, CDR2 YSLEER. The CDR3 protein is CASSLSLAANTGELFF. In nucleotides, the CDR3 is TGCGCCAGCAGCCTTTCCCTAGCGGCGAACACCGGGGAGCTGTTTTTT.

The chain uses TRBV27 and TRBJ2-1; D possibly corresponds to TRBD2 (6 bases). Trimming removed 5 bases at V and 6 bases at J, with 20 bases between. The CDR3 loop spans 16 amino acids. CDR1 is MNHEY and CDR2 is SMNVEV in the germline V gene (reference sequence). CDR3 amino acids: CASSLPPGEALNEQFF. The CDR3 DNA follows: TGTGCCAGCAGTCTTCCCCCGGGAGAGGCCCTCAATGAGCAGTTCTTC.

The chain recombines TRBV12-5 with TRBJ1-2, with D hard to call. Germline CDR1 reads LGHNT; CDR2 reads FRNRAP. The CDR3 totals 18 residues. With 1 base removed from V and 4 bases from J, the gap between germline ends came to 22 bases. This CDR3 is CASGLDLGEIDTSYGYTF. CDR3 nucleotide sequence: TGTGCTAGTGGTTTGGACCTTGGAGAGATAGACACTTCCTATGGCTACACCTTC.

The gene calls are TRBV28 and TRBJ2-7, with 8 bases lining up with TRBD1. Germline V lookup: CDR1 MDHEN, CDR2 SYDVKM. The CDR3 extends over 15 amino acids. V shed 5 bases and J 2 bases; nucleotides not matched to a gene: 8. The CDR3 protein is CASSLLDRDPYEQYF. DNA of the CDR3: TGTGCCAGCAGTCTACTGGACAGGGATCCCTACGAGCAGTACTTC.

The chain has TRBV6-1 and TRBJ1-1; D unresolved. Germline V CDR1 and CDR2: MNHNS, SASEGT. V was clipped by 8 bases and J by 0 bases, with 13 bases between them. The CDR3 has 14 residues. CDR3 sequence reads: CASPNRPMNTEAFF. The CDR3 nucleotides read TGTGCCAGCCCGAACAGACCTATGAACACTGAAGCTTTCTTT.

The rearrangement links TRBV11-3 to TRBJ1-1, with 9 bases matching TRBD1. The V and J ends lost 4 bases and 4 bases, in that order; junction bases with no gene match: 13. CDR1 and CDR2 (germline): SGHNT, YENEEA. The CDR3 is 17 residues long. CDR3 nucleotides: TGTGCCAGCAGCTCGACAGGGGGGAGAGTTAGTTTCACTGAAGCTTTCTTT. It translates to CASSSTGGRVSFTEAFF. The full variable domain, in which reference TRBV11-3 and TRBJ1-1 provide the parts outside the CDR3, is EAGVVQSPRYKIIEKKQPVAFWCNPISGHNTLYWYLQNLGQGPELLIRYENEEAVDDSQLPKDRFSAERLKGVDSTLKIQPAELGDSAVYLCASSSTGGRVSFTEAFFGQGTRLTVV.

The chain links TRBV5-4 to TRBJ2-1, with D possibly matching TRBD2 (6 bases). This CDR3 has 16 amino acids. Germline CDR1 and CDR2: SGHNT and YYREEE (reference sequence). Trimming shortened V by 3 bases and J by 2 bases, and 15 bases separated the two germline ends. The CDR3 loop reads CASSSFGSGAYNEQFF. Here the CDR3 DNA reads TGTGCCAGCAGCTCTTTCGGGAGTGGCGCCTACAATGAGCAGTTCTTC.

This chain joins TRBV10-1 and TRBJ1-1; unclear D gene. Trimming removed 0 bases from V and 6 bases from J, with 17 bases in between. The germline CDR1 and CDR2 sequences are WNHNN and SYGVQD (reference sequence). There are 16 residues in the CDR3. CDR3 sequence (DNA): TGCGCCAGCAGTGAGTCGATCCGATTTCCTCAGGCTGAAGCTTTCTTT. Protein: CASSESIRFPQAEAFF.

V gene TRBV19 combines with J gene TRBJ1-5; 10 bases match TRBD1. The CDR3 is 16 residues long. Germline V gives CDR1 LNHDA, CDR2 SQIVND (reference sequence). The V and J ends lost 3 bases and 5 bases, in that order; junction bases with no gene match: 7. The CDR3 coding sequence is TGTGCCAGTAGTATCTGGACAGGGGGTGTGTATCAGCCCCAGCATTTT. Its translation is CASSIWTGGVYQPQHF.

The chain is built from TRBV30 and TRBJ1-1; weak D call: TRBD1 (5 bases). The germline V gene has CDR1 GTSNPN and CDR2 SVGIG (reference sequence). Trimming cost V 7 bases and J 1 base, with 19 bases left between them. The CDR3 spans 15 residues. CDR3 loop: CASAEGIGWNTEAFF. In DNA form, the CDR3 reads TGTGCCTCGGCCGAGGGGATCGGGTGGAACACTGAAGCTTTCTTT.

The CDR3 loop is CASSDTSGDNEQFF. The CDR3, as DNA: TGCGCCAGCAGTGATACTAGCGGGGACAATGAGCAGTTCTTC. The rearrangement uses TRBV10-2 and TRBJ2-1; 10 bases line up with TRBD2. There are 14 residues in the CDR3. V gave up 3 bases and J gave up 5 bases; unmatched junction bases: 1. The germline V gene has CDR1 WSHSY and CDR2 SAAADI.

This chain joins TRBV6-5 and TRBJ2-7; 9 bases agree with TRBD1. The length of the CDR3 is 12 residues. V was clipped by 5 bases and J by 6 bases; unmatched bases: 2. Germline V gene sequence: CDR1 MNHEY, CDR2 SVGAGI. CDR3 nucleotide sequence: TGTGCCAGCAGTCGGACAGGGGTCGAGCAGTACTTC. Protein product: CASSRTGVEQYF.

J is TRBJ2-2 and V is TRBV5-1; 8 nucleotides align to TRBD2. The CDR3 contains 15 residues. The J segment lost 5 bases and the V segment lost 3 bases, leaving 6 bases of the junction unmatched. Germline V gene sequence: CDR1 SGHRS, CDR2 YFSETQ. The CDR3 here is CASSYLAGKTGELFF. The CDR3 coding sequence is TGCGCCAGCAGCTACCTAGCGGGTAAGACCGGGGAGCTGTTTTTT.

The genes are TRBV30 and TRBJ2-1; 8 bases map to TRBD2. Per germline, CDR1 GTSNPN and CDR2 SVGIG (reference sequence). There are 17 residues in the CDR3. The V gene end was trimmed by 4 bases and the J gene end by 5 bases; junction bases not matched to a gene: 16. The CDR3 DNA follows: TGTGCCTGGATGCCTGCGATTACTAGCGGCGCAAACAATGAGCAGTTCTTC. It yields the protein CAWMPAITSGANNEQFF.

The J gene is TRBJ2-5, the V gene TRBV7-2, with D uncertain. Trimming cost V 2 bases and J 5 bases, with 6 bases left between them. The CDR3 has 12 amino acids. Germline V lookup: CDR1 SGHTA, CDR2 FQGNSA. The CDR3 region is CASSLFGETQYF. In DNA, the CDR3 is TGTGCCAGCAGCTTATTTGGGGAGACCCAGTACTTC. Complete variable domain (other parts from reference TRBV7-2 and TRBJ2-5): GAGVSQSPSNKVTEKGKDVELRCDPISGHTALYWYRQSLGQGLEFLIYFQGNSAPDKSGLPSDRFSAERTGGSVSTLTIQRTQQEDSAVYLCASSLFGETQYFGPGTRLLVL.

This clone was observed once. This sequence joins TRBV6-1 and TRBJ2-7, with TRBD1 matching over 10 bases. The CDR3 extends over 14 amino acids. The J segment lost 6 bases and the V segment lost 3 bases, leaving 5 bases of the junction unmatched. Germline CDR1 reads MNHNS; CDR2 reads SASEGT. The CDR3 here is CASSDGDRGFEQYF. Here the CDR3 DNA reads TGTGCCAGCAGTGACGGGGACAGGGGCTTCGAGCAGTACTTC.

V is TRBV5-6 and J is TRBJ2-1; the match to TRBD2 covers 9 bases. This CDR3 comprises 16 residues. CDR1 and CDR2 (germline): SGHDT, YYEEEE. V trimming: 5 bases; J trimming: 2 bases; junction bases outside the gene matches: 8. The CDR3 is CASSYWAGGAYNEQFF. In DNA, the CDR3 is TGTGCCAGCAGTTATTGGGCGGGAGGGGCCTACAATGAGCAGTTCTTC.

The chain employs TRBV2 and TRBJ2-6; D is unresolved. This CDR3 region has 15 residues. Trimming took 6 bases from V and 4 from J, leaving 13 bases between them. Germline V CDR1 and CDR2: SNHLY, FYNNEI. CDR3 DNA: TGTGCCAGCAGACAAAGGGTGCTGGGGGCCAACGTCCTGACTTTC. Its protein product is CASRQRVLGANVLTF.